The sequence of this T cell receptor beta chain was determined in a study of T cells after yellow fever vaccination. In the study overall: Fractions of low cell number were prepared using SMART-Seq v4 Ultra Low Input. Study-wide points: Compared with primary, the secondary response was weaker and peaked at day 5, not 15. Contamination of FACS-sorted repertoires by abundant clonotypes from the bulk population could occur.

As TCR cDNA was made by 5'RACE template switching, a universal primer site and UMIs were added. TCRdb called the 5' RACE reads again in MiXCR, with one record for every CDR3 protein. The sample lists some 290,000 distinct CDR3 sequences, roughly 10% occurring once. Concerning this clonotype itself: Its antigen is unknown.

CDR1 is SGDLS, CDR2 YYNGEE, per germline. This CDR3 region has 15 residues. V was clipped by 1 base and J by 5 bases; unmatched bases: 4. This receptor was obtained from a man younger than 35 who received the YFV17D yellow fever vaccine. The sequences come from CD4+ T cells sorted from PBMCs, collected 45 days after the yellow fever booster vaccination. The rearrangement links TRBV9 to TRBJ2-1, with TRBD2 identical over 9 bases. CDR3 loop: CASSVRSGGHNEQFF. For the CDR3, the DNA is TGTGCCAGCAGCGTACGGAGCGGGGGGCACAATGAGCAGTTCTTC.